This T cell receptor beta chain derives from a study of blood T cell repertoires in COVID-19. In the study overall: From the United States, Italy and Spain came samples of acute and convalescent COVID-19.

Study processing details: Estimates of nucleated cell counts were drawn from the amplification of reference gene primers. Sequencing was performed with immunoSEQ multiplex PCR; in TCRdb, only in-frame clones are kept and a portion is missing. Clonal size and the V and J genes are those of that table, whereas D and trimming came from the DNA. The sample yields some 87,000 clones, roughly four fifths seen once. The CDR3 contains 15 residues. Between the trimmed V and J ends, which lost 3 bases and 0 bases, there was a span of 11 bases. The germline CDR1 and CDR2 sequences are SGHAT and FQNNGV. The gene calls are TRBV11-2 and TRBJ2-5; D possibly corresponds to TRBD1 (6 bases). Material for sequencing was peripheral blood. The clonotype originates from a human donor in a cohort sampled during active COVID-19. CDR3 in DNA: TGTGCCAGCAGCTTCCTCCAGGGGTACCAAGAGACCCAGTACTTC. Its protein product is CASSFLQGYQETQYF.